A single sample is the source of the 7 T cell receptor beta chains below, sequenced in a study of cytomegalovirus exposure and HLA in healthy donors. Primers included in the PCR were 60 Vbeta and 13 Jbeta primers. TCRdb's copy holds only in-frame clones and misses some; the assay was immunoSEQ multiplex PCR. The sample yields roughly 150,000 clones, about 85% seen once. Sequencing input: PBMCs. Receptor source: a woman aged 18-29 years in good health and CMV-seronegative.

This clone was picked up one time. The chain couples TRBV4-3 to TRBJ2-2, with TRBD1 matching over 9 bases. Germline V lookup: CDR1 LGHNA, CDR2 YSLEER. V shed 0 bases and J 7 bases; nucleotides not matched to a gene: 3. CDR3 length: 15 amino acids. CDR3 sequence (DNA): TGCGCCAGCAGCCAAGAACAGGGGGCAAGCGGGGAGCTGTTTTTT. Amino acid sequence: CASSQEQGASGELFF.

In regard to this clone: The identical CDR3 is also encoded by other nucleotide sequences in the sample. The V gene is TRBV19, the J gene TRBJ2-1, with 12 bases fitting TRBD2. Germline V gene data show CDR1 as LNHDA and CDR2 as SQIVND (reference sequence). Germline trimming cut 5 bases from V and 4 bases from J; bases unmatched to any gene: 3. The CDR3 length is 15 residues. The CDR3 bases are TGTGCCAGTAGTTTGACTAGCGGGGGTTACAATGAGCAGTTCTTC. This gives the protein CASSLTSGGYNEQFF.

DNA for the CDR3: TGTGCCAGCAGCCAAGGGCAGGGGAACGAGCAGTACTTC. Translation: CASSQGQGNEQYF. The genes are TRBV14 and TRBJ2-7, with a possible D match to TRBD1 (6 bases). CDR1 and CDR2 (germline): SGHDN, FVKESK. The germline V and J ends were trimmed by 1 base and 5 bases, with 9 bases remaining between them. CDR3 length: 13 residues.

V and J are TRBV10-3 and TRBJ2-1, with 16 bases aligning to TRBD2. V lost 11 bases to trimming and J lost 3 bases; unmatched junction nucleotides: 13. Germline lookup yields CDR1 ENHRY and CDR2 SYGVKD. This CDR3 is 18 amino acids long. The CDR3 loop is CAAAQHGTSGGGYNEQFF. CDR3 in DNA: TGTGCCGCCGCCCAACACGGGACTAGCGGGGGGGGCTACAATGAGCAGTTCTTC.

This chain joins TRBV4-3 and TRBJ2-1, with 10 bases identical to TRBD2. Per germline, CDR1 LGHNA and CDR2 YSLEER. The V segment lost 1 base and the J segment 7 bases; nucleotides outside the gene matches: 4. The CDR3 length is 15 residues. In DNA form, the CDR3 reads TGCGCCAGCAGCCAAGGAGCGGGAGGGTATAATGAGCAGTTCTTC. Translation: CASSQGAGGYNEQFF.

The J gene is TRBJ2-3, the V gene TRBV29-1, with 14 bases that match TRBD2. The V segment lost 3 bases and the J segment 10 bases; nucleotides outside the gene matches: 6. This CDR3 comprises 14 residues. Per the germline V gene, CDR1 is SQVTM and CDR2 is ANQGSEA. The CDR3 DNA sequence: TGCAGCGTTGATGCGGGACTAGCGGGAGAGTCGCAGTATTTT. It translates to CSVDAGLAGESQYF.

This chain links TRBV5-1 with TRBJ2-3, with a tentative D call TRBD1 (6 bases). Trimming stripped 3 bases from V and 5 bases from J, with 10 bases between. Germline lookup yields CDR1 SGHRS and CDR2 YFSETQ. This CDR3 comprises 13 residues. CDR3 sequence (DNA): TGCGCCAGCAGCTCACAGGGTGGAGATACGCAGTATTTT. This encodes CASSSQGGDTQYF.